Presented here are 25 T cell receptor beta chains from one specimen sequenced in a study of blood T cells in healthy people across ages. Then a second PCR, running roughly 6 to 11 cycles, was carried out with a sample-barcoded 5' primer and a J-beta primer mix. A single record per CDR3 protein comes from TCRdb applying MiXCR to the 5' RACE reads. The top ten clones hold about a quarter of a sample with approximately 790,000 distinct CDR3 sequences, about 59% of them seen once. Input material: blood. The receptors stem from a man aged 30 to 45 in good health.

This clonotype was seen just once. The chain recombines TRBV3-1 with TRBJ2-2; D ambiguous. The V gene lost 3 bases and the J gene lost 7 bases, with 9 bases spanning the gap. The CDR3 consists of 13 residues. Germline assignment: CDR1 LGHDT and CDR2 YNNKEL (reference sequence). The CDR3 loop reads CASSHSRYGELFF. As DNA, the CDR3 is TGTGCCAGCAGCCACTCACGGTACGGGGAGCTGTTTTTT. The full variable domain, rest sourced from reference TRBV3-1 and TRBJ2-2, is DTAVSQTPKYLVTQMGNDKSIKCEQNLGHDTMYWYKQDSKKFLKIMFSYNNKELIINETVPNRFSPKSPDKAHLNLHINSLELGDSAVYFCASSHSRYGELFFGEGSRLTVL.

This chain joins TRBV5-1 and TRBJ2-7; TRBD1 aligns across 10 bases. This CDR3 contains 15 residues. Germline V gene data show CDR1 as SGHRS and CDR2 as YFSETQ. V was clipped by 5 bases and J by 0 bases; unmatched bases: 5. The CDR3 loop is CASSADRGLSYEQYF. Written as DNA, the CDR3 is TGCGCCAGCAGTGCCGACAGGGGGCTCTCCTACGAGCAGTACTTC.

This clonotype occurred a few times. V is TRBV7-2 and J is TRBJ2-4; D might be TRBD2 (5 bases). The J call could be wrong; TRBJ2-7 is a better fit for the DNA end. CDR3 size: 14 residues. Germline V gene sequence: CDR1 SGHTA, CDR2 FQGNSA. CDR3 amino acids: CASSPGLVSYEQYF. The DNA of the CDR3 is TGTGCCAGCAGCCCTGGACTCGTCTCCTACGAGCAGTACTTC.

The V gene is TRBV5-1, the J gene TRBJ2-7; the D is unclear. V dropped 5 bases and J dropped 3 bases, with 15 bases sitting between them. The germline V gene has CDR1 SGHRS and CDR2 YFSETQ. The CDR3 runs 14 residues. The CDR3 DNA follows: TGCGCCAGCAGTTTGAGTGAGGACCTCTACGAGCAGTACTTC. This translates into CASSLSEDLYEQYF.

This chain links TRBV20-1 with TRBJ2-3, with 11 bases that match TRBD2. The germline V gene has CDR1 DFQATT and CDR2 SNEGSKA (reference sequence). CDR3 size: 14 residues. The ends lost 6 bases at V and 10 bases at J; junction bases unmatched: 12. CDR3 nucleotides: TGCAGTGCCCTAGCGGGGGGTAATATGGCGGCGCAGTATTTT. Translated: CSALAGGNMAAQYF.

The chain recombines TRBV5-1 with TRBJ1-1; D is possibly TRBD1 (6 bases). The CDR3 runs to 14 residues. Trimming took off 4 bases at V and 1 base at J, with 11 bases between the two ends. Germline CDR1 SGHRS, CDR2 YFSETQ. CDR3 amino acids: CASSIGTPNTEAFF. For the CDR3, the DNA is TGCGCCAGCAGCATCGGGACACCGAACACTGAAGCTTTCTTT.

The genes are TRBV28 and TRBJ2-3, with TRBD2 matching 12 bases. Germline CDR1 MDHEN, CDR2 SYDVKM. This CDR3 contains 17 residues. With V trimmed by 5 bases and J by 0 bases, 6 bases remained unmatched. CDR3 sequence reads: CASSGLAGGRSTDTQYF. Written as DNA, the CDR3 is TGTGCCAGCAGTGGGCTAGCGGGGGGGCGGAGCACAGATACGCAGTATTTT. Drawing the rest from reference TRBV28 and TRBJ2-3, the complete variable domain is DVKVTQSSRYLVKRTGEKVFLECVQDMDHENMFWYRQDPGLGLRLIYFSYDVKMKEKGDIPEGYSVSREKKERFSLILESASTNQTSMYLCASSGLAGGRSTDTQYFGPGTRLTVL.

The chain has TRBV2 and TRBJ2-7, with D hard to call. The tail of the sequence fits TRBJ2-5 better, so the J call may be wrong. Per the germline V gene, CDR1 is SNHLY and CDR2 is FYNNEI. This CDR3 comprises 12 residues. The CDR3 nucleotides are TGTGCCAGCAGTGACGCCGTAGAGACCCAGTACTTC. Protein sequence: CASSDAVETQYF.

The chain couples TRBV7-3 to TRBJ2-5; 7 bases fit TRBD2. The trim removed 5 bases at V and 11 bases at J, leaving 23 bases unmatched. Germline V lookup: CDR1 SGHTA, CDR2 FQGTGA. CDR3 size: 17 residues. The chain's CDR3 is CASSRRGRDYRGEEQYF. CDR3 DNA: TGTGCCAGCAGCCGCCGAGGTCGGGACTACCGGGGCGAGGAGCAGTACTTC.

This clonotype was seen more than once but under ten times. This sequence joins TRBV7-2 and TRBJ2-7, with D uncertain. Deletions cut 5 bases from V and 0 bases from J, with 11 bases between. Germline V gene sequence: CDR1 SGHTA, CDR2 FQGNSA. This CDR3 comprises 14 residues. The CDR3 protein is CASSANEISYEQYF. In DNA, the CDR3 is TGTGCCAGCAGCGCGAACGAAATCTCCTACGAGCAGTACTTC.

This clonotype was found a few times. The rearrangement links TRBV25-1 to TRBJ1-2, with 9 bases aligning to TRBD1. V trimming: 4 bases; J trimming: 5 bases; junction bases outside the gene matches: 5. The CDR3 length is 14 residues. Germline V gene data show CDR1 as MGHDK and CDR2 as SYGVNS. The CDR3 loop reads CASSAGTGLYGYTF. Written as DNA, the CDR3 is TGTGCCAGCAGTGCCGGGACAGGGTTGTATGGCTACACCTTC.

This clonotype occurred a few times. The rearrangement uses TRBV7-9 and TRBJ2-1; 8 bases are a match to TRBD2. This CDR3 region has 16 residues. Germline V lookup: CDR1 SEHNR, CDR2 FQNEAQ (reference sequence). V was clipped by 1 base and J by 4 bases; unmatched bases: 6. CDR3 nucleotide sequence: TGTGCCAGCAGCTTAGGTTGGGCTAGCGGGTACAATGAGCAGTTCTTC. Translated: CASSLGWASGYNEQFF.

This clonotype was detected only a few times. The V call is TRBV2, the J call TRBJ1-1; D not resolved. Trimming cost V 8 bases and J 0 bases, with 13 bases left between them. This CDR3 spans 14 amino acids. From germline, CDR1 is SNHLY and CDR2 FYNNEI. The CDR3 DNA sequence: TGTGCCAGCCAGGAGACGGTACTGAACACTGAAGCTTTCTTT. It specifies CASQETVLNTEAFF.

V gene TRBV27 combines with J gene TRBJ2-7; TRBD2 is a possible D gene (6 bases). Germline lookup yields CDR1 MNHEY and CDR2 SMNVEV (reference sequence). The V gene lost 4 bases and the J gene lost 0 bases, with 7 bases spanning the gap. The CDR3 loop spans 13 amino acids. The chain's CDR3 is CASSWGLSYEQYF. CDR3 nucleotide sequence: TGTGCCAGCAGTTGGGGACTCTCCTACGAGCAGTACTTC.

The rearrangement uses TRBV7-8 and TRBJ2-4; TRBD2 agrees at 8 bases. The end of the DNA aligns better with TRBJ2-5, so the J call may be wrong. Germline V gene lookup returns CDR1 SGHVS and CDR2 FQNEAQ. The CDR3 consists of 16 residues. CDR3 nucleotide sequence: TGTGCCAGCAGCTTAGAAGTGGGACTAGAGGGAGAGACCCAGTACTTC. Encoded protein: CASSLEVGLEGETQYF.

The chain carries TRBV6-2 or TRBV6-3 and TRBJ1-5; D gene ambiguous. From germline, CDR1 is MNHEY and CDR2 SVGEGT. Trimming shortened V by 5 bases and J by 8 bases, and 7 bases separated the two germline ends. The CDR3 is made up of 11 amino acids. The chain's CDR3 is CASSNGEPQHF. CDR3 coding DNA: TGTGCCAGCAGTAACGGGGAGCCCCAGCATTTT.

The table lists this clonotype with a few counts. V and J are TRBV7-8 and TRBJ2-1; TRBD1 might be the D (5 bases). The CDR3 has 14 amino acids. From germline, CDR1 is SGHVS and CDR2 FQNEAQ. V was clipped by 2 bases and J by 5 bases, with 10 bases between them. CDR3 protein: CASSLLTANNEQFF. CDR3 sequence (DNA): TGTGCCAGCAGCTTATTGACAGCTAACAATGAGCAGTTCTTC.

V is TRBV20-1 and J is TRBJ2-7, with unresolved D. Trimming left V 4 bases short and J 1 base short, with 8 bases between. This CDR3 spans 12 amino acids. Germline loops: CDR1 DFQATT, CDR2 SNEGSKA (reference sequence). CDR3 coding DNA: TGCAGTGCTAACGGCCTTTCCTACGAGCAGTACTTC. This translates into CSANGLSYEQYF.

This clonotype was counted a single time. The CDR3 DNA reads as TGTGCCATCAGTGGTAGATTGGCTCTGAACACTGAAGCTTTCTTT. Translated, it gives CAISGRLALNTEAFF. The rearrangement joins TRBV10-3 to TRBJ1-1; no definite D call. Germline CDR1 ENHRY, CDR2 SYGVKD. The V and J ends lost 4 bases and 0 bases respectively, with 12 bases between them. The CDR3 is 15 residues long.

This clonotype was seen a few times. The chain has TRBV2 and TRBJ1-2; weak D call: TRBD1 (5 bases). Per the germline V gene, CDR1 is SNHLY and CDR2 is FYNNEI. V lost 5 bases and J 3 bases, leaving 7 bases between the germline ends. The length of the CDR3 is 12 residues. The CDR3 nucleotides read TGTGCCAGCAGTTCGACAGACTATGGCTACACCTTC. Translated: CASSSTDYGYTF. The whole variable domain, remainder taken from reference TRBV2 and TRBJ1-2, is EPEVTQTPSHQVTQMGQEVILRCVPISNHLYFYWYRQILGQKVEFLVSFYNNEISEKSEIFDDQFSVERPDGSNFTLKIRSTKLEDSAMYFCASSSTDYGYTFGSGTRLTVV.

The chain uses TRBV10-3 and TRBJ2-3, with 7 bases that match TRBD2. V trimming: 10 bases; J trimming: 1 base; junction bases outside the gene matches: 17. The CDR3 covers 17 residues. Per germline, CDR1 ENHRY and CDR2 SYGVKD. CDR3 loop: CATRTAGEAIRTDTQYF. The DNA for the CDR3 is TGTGCCACCCGAACGGCGGGGGAAGCTATACGCACAGATACGCAGTATTTT.

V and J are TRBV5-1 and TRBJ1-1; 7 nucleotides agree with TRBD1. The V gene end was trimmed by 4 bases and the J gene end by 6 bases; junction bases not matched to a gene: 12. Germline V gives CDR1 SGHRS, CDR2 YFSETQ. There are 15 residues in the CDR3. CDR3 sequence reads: CASSGRTGTNAEAFF. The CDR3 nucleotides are TGCGCCAGCAGCGGGAGGACAGGAACTAACGCTGAAGCTTTCTTT.

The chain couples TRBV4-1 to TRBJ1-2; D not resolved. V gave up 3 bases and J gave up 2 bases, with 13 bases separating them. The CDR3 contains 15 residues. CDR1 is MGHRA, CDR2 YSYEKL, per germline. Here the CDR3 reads CASSQDATTNYGYTF. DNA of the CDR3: TGCGCCAGCAGCCAGGACGCGACTACGAACTATGGCTACACCTTC.

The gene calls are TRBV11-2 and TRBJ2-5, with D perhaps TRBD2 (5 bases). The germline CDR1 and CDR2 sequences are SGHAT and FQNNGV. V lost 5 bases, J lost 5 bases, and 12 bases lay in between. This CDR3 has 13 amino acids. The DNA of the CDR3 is TGTGCCAGCAGCCGCATCGGGGAGGAGACCCAGTACTTC. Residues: CASSRIGEETQYF.

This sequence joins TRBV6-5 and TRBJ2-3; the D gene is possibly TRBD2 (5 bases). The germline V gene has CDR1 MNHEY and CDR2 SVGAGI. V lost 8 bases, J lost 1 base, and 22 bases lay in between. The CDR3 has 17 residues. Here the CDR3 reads CASGYHAAGFGTDTQYF. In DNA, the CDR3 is TGTGCCAGCGGCTACCATGCGGCGGGTTTTGGCACAGATACGCAGTATTTT.